This TCR beta chain was documented in a study of breast tumors, draining lymph nodes, adjacent tissues. Study-wide results and caveats: The lymph node origin of tumor T cells was framed as consistent with a hypothesis, not demonstrated. Tumors had less TCR diversity than lymph nodes, more than nontumor tissue.

MiXCR, run by TCRdb on the multiplex PCR reads, gives a single entry per CDR3 protein. The sample lists under 80,000 distinct CDR3 sequences, around two fifths seen once, with over 7.5% in the top ten. Only a few counts were recorded for this clonotype. The antigen remains undetermined. The CDR3 consists of 13 residues. With 6 bases removed from V and 0 bases from J, the gap between germline ends came to 8 bases. Germline V gives CDR1 ENHRY, CDR2 SYGVKD. The chain uses TRBV10-3 and TRBJ1-1; D gene ambiguous. The sequencing input was breast tumor tissue. The clonotype was recovered from a female donor with breast cancer. Some clones in this sample may be carry-over from other donors' samples. CDR3 in amino acids: CAIRADMNTEAFF. The CDR3 DNA reads as TGTGCCATCAGGGCAGATATGAACACTGAAGCTTTCTTT.